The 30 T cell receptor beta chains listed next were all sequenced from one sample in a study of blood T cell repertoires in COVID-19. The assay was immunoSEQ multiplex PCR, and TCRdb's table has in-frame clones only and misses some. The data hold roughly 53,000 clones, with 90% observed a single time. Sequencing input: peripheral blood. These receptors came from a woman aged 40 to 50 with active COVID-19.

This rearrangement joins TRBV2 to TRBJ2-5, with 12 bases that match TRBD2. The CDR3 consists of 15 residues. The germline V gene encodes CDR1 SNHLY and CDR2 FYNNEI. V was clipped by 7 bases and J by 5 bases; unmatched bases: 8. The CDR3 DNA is TGTGCCAGCACTCCTAGCGGGGGGGCAGGGGAGACCCAGTACTTC. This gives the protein CASTPSGGAGETQYF.

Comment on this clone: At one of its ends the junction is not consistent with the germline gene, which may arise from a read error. The CDR3 DNA follows: TGTGCTAAATCACAGGGGGCTGTCTTT. It yields the protein CAKSQGAVF. The V call is TRBV12-5, the J call TRBJ1-1, with 9 bases fitting TRBD1. The CDR3 has 9 amino acids. The germline gives CDR1 LGHNT, CDR2 FRNRAP.

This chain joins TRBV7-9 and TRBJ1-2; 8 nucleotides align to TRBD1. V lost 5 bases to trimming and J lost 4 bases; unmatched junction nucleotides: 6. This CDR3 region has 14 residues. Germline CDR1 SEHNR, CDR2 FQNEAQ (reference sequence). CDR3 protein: CASSPRQGAYGYTF. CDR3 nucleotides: TGTGCCAGCAGCCCCCGGCAGGGGGCCTATGGCTACACCTTC.

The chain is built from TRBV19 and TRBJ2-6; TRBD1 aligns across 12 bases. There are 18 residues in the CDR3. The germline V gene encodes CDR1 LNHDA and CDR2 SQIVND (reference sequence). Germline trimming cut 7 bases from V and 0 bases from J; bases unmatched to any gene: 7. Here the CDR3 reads CASTGDRGPSSGANVLTF. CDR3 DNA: TGTGCCAGTACCGGGGACAGGGGGCCAAGCTCTGGGGCCAACGTCCTGACTTTC.

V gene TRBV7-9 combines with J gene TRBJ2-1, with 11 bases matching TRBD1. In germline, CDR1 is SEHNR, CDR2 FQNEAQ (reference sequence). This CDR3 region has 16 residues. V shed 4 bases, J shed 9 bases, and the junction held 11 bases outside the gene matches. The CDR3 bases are TGTGCCAGCAGCTATAATGGACAGGGGGCATCGGGTGAGCAGTTCTTC. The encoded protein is CASSYNGQGASGEQFF.

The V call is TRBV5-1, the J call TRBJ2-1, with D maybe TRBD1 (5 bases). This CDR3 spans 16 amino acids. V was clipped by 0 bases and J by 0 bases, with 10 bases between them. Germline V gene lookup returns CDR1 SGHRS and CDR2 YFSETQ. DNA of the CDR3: TGCGCCAGCAGCTTGGCACAGGAGAGCTCCTACAATGAGCAGTTCTTC. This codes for CASSLAQESSYNEQFF.

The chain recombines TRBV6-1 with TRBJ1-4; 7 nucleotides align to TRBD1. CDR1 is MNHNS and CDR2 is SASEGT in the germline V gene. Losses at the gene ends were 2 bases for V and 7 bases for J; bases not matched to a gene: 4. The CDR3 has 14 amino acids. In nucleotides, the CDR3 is TGTGCCAGCAGTGAATACAGGGGACGTGAAAAACTGTTTTTT. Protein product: CASSEYRGREKLFF.

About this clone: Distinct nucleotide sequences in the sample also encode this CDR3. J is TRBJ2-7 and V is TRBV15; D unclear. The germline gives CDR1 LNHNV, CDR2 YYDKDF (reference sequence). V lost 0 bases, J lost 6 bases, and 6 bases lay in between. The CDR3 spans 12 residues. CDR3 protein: CATSRDRGEQYF. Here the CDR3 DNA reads TGTGCCACCAGCAGAGATAGAGGCGAGCAGTACTTC. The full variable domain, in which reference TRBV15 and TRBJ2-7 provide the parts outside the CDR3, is DAMVIQNPRYQVTQFGKPVTLSCSQTLNHNVMYWYQQKSSQAPKLLFHYYDKDFNNEADTPDNFQSRRPNTSFCFLDIRSPGLGDTAMYLCATSRDRGEQYFGPGTRLTVT.

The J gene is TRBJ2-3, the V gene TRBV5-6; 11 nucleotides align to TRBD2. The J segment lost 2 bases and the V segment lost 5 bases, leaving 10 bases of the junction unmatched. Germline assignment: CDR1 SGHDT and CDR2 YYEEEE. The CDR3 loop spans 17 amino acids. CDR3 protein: CASSSRSSGGVTDTQYF. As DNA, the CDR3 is TGTGCCAGCAGTTCCCGCAGTAGCGGGGGGGTCACAGATACGCAGTATTTT.

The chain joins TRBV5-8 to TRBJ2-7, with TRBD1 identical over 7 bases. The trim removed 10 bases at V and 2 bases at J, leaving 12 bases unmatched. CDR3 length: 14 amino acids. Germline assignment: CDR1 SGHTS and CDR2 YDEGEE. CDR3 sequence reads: CASTHPGQTYEQYF. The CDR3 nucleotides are TGTGCCTCCACCCACCCGGGACAGACCTACGAGCAGTACTTC.

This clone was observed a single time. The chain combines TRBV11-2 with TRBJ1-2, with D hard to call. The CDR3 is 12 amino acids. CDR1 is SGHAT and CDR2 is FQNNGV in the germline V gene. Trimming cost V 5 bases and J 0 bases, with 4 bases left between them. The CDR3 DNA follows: TGTGCCAGCAGCAGAGCTAACTATGGCTACACCTTC. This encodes CASSRANYGYTF.

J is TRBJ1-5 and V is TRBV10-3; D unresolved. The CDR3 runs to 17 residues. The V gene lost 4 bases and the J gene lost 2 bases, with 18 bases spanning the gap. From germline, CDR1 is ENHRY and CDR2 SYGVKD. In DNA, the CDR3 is TGTGCCATCAGTGGGGTTGAGGGCCGCGTTGGCAATCAGCCCCAGCATTTT. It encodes CAISGVEGRVGNQPQHF.

The CDR3 protein is CASSLGVRLAGLRRNEQFF. CDR3 DNA sequence: TGCGCCAGCAGCTTGGGAGTTAGACTAGCGGGGCTGAGGCGGAATGAGCAGTTCTTC. The chain links TRBV5-1 to TRBJ2-1; 11 nucleotides line up with TRBD2. Germline V gene sequence: CDR1 SGHRS, CDR2 YFSETQ. This CDR3 has 19 residues. Trimming cost V 0 bases and J 7 bases; bases outside gene matches: 15.

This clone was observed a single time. The CDR3, as DNA: TGCGCCAGCAGCCTAGCGGGGGTTGGCACAGATACGCAGTATTTT. This gives the protein CASSLAGVGTDTQYF. V and J are TRBV5-1 and TRBJ2-3; TRBD2 agrees at 10 bases. The germline gives CDR1 SGHRS, CDR2 YFSETQ. The J segment lost 1 base and the V segment lost 4 bases, leaving 3 bases of the junction unmatched. This CDR3 comprises 15 residues.

The CDR3 loop is CASSRTGAGEQFF. In DNA form, the CDR3 reads TGTGCCAGCAGTCGAACAGGGGCAGGGGAGCAGTTCTTC. The chain couples TRBV6-5 to TRBJ2-1; TRBD1 agrees at 7 bases. Germline assignment: CDR1 MNHEY and CDR2 SVGAGI. V shed 5 bases, J shed 10 bases, and the junction held 8 bases outside the gene matches. The CDR3 totals 13 residues.

For the CDR3, the DNA is TGCGCCAGCAGCTTGGGACAGGAAGGGACTGAAGCTTTCTTT. This encodes CASSLGQEGTEAFF. The chain links TRBV5-1 to TRBJ1-1, with a possible D match to TRBD1 (6 bases). V was shortened by 0 bases and J by 5 bases, with 11 bases between the two germline ends. The germline V gene encodes CDR1 SGHRS and CDR2 YFSETQ. CDR3 size: 14 residues. Variable domain in full (rest from reference TRBV5-1 and TRBJ1-1): KAGVTQTPRYLIKTRGQQVTLSCSPISGHRSVSWYQQTPGQGLQFLFEYFSETQRNKGNFPGRFSGRQFSNSRSEMNVSTLELGDSALYLCASSLGQEGTEAFFGQGTRLTVV.

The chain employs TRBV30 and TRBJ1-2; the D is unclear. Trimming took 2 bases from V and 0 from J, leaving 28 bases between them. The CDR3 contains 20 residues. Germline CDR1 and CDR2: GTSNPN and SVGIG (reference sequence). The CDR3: CAWSRLRITWTGTPNYGYTF. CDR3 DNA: TGTGCCTGGAGTCGTTTGAGGATTACCTGGACTGGAACGCCTAACTATGGCTACACCTTC.

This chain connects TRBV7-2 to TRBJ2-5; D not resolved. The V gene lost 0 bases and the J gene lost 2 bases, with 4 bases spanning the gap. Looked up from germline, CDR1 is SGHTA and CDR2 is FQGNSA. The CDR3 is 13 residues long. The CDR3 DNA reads TGTGCCAGCAGCTTAGCGCGGCAAGAGACCCAGTACTTC. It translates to CASSLARQETQYF.

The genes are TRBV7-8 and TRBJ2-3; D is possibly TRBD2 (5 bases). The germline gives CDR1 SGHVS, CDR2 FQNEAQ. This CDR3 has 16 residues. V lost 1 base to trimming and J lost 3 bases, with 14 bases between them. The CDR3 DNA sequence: TGTGCCAGCAGCTTAGACCTTAGCGCCGGGACAGATACGCAGTATTTT. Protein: CASSLDLSAGTDTQYF.

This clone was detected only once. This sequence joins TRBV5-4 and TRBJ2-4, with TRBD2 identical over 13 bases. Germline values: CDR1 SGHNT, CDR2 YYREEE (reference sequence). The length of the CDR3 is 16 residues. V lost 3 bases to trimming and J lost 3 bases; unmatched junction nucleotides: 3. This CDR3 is CASSSGLAGIKNIQYF. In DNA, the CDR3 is TGTGCCAGCAGCTCGGGACTAGCGGGGATCAAAAACATTCAGTACTTC.

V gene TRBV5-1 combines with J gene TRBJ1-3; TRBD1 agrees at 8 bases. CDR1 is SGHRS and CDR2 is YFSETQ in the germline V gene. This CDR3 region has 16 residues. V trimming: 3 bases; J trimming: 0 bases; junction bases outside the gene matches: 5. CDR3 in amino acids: CASSSGTGLSGNTIYF. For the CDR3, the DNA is TGCGCCAGCAGCTCCGGGACAGGACTCTCTGGAAACACCATATATTTT.

The CDR3 region is CATSRDGGEGTDTQYF. The CDR3 coding sequence is TGTGCCACCAGCAGAGATGGGGGGGAGGGCACAGATACGCAGTATTTT. This chain uses TRBV15 with TRBJ2-3, with 7 bases lining up with TRBD2. The CDR3 loop spans 16 amino acids. The germline CDR1 and CDR2 sequences are LNHNV and YYDKDF (reference sequence). V shed 0 bases, J shed 1 base, and the junction held 4 bases outside the gene matches.

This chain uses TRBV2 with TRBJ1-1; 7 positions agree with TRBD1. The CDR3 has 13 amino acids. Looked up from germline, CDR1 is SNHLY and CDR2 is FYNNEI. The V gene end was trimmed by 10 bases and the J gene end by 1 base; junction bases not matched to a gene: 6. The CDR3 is CATNGDRNTEAFF. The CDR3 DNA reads TGTGCCACCAACGGGGACAGGAACACTGAAGCTTTCTTT.

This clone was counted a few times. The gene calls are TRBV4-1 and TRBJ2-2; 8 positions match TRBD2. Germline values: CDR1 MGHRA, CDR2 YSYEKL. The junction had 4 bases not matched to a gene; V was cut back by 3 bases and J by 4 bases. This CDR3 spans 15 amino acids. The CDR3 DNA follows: TGCGCCAGCAGCCAGGCCGGGACTAGCACCGGGGAGCTGTTTTTT. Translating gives CASSQAGTSTGELFF.

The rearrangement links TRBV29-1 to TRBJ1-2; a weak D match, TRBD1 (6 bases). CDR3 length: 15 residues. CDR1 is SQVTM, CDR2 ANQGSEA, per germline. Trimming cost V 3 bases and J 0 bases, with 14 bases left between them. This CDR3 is CSVDQAGAPNYGYTF. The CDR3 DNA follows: TGCAGCGTTGATCAGGCAGGGGCCCCTAACTATGGCTACACCTTC.

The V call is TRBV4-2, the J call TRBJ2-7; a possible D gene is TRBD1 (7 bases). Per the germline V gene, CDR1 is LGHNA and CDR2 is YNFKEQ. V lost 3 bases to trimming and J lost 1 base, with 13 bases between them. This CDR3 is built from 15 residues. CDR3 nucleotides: TGTGCCAGCAGCCAGCGGCAGGGGGGATCCTACGAGCAGTACTTC. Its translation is CASSQRQGGSYEQYF.

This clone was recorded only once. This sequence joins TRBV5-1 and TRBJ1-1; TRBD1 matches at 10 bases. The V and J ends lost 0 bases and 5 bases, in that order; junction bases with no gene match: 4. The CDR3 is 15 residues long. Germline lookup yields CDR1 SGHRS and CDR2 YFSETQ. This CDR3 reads CASSLAMDRGTEAFF. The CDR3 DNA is TGCGCCAGCAGCTTGGCCATGGACAGGGGGACTGAAGCTTTCTTT.

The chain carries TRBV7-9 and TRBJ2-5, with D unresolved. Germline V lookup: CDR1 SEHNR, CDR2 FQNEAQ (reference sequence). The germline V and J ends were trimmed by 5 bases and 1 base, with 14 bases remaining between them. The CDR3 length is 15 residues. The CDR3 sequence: CASSRGQAPQETQYF. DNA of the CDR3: TGTGCCAGCAGCCGAGGCCAAGCACCCCAAGAGACCCAGTACTTC.

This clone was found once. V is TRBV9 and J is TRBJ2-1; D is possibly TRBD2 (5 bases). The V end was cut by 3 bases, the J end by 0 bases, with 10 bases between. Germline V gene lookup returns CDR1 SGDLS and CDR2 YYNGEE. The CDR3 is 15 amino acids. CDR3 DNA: TGTGCCAGCAGCGCCAGCGGTAGCTCCTACAATGAGCAGTTCTTC. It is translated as CASSASGSSYNEQFF.

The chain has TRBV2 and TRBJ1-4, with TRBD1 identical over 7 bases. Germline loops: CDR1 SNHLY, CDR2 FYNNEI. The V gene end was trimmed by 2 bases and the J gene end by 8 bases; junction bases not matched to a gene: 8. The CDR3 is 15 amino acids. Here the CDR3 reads CASSERGQGREKLFF. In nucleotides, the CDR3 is TGTGCCAGCAGTGAAAGGGGGCAGGGGAGGGAAAAACTGTTTTTT.